The rows below give T cell receptor beta chains drawn from one sample of a study of blood T cell repertoires in COVID-19. Clones were sequenced by immunoSEQ multiplex PCR, and TCRdb holds only the in-frame ones, with some missing. The sample records 250,000 to 300,000 clones, just under 90% being singletons. Sequencing used PBMCs or T cells enriched from blood (not recorded which). These receptors all stem from a woman in her 50s who had been exposed to COVID-19. The CDR3 runs from the conserved cysteine through the conserved F or W. D genes are given only for firm matches. Not every row has a clone size; where given, it reads once, few, many or a size class.

v_call	clone_size	d_call	j_call	cdr3_nt	cdr3_aa
TRBV2	.	TRBD1	TRBJ1-4	TGTGCCAGCAGTGAAAGGACAGGGAATGAAAAACTGTTTTTT	CASSERTGNEKLFF
TRBV6-5	once	TRBD1	TRBJ1-1	TGTGCCAGCAGTAAGATTGACAGGGTGAACACTGAAGCTTTCTTT	CASSKIDRVNTEAFF
TRBV7-9	.	.	TRBJ1-3	TGTGCCAGCAGGCCGTCCGGGGATGGAAACACCATATATTTT	CASRPSGDGNTIYF
TRBV2	once	TRBD1	TRBJ1-2	TGTGCCAGCAGTGAGACAGGGGAAGACTATGGCTACACCTTC	CASSETGEDYGYTF
TRBV5-1	.	.	TRBJ2-7	TGCGCCAGCAGCGTGAACTCGGGGAACTCCTACGAGCAGTACTTC	CASSVNSGNSYEQYF
TRBV24-1	once	.	TRBJ1-5	TGTGCCACCAGTGATCAAGGCGGGGTAGGCAATCAGCCCCAGCATTTT	CATSDQGGVGNQPQHF
TRBV28	few	TRBD1	TRBJ1-2	TGTGCTGCTGGGGACAGGTCTAACTATGGCTACACCTTC	CAAGDRSNYGYTF
TRBV4-1	.	.	TRBJ1-3	TGCGCCAGCAGCCCCCAACAGGGTCTTTCGGGAAACACCATATATTTT	CASSPQQGLSGNTIYF
TRBV21-1	once	.	TRBJ1-1	TGTGCCAGCAGCAAGCGGACCTCCGGGGGCACTGAAGCTTTCTTT	CASSKRTSGGTEAFF
TRBV5-6	.	TRBD2	TRBJ2-2	TGTGCCAGCAGCTTGGGTAGCGGGGCCGGGGAGCTGTTTTTT	CASSLGSGAGELFF
TRBV7-8	.	TRBD1	TRBJ2-6	TGTGCCAGCAGCCCTACAGGGGGAAAGGGGGCCAACGTCCTGACTTTC	CASSPTGGKGANVLTF
TRBV10-1	.	.	TRBJ1-5	TGCGCCAGCAGTGAGCCCAGATATAGCAATCAGCCCCAGCATTTT	CASSEPRYSNQPQHF
TRBV19	.	.	TRBJ1-1	TGTGCCAGTAGTATAGATCCGCGCACTGAAGCTTTCTTT	CASSIDPRTEAFF
TRBV28	.	.	TRBJ1-1	TGTGCCAGCAGCGACAGTTTCAACCCTGAAGCTTTCTTT	CASSDSFNPEAFF